This section outlines one TCR beta chain sequence together with its context. The CDR3 runs to 12 residues. Each CDR3 protein gets one entry in TCRdb, which reprocessed the 5' RACE reads and gives no DNA. The table lists around 100,000 distinct CDR3 sequences. This entry is derived from a study of monozygotic twins with inflammatory bowel disease. The chain carries TRBV21-1 and TRBJ2-3. TRBV21-1 is classified as a pseudogene. The receptor comes from a human donor with ulcerative colitis or Crohn's disease, or a healthy co-twin of an affected twin (not recorded which). The sample taken for sequencing was blood. The CDR3 here is CASEDSTDTQYF.